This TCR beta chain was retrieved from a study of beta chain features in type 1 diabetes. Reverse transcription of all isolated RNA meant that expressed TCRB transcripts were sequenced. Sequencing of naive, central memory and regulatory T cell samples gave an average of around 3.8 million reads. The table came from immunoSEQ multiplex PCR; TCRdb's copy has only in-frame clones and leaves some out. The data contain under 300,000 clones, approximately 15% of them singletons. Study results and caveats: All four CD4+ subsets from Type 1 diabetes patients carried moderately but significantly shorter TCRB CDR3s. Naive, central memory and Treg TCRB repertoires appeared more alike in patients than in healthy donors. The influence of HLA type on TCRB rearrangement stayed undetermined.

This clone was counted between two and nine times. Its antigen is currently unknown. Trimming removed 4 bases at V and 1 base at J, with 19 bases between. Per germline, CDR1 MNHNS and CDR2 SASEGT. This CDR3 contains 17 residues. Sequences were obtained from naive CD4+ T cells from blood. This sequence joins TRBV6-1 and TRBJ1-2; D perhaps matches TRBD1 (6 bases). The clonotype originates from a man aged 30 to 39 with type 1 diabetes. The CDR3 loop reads CASSARRGRTVNYGYTF. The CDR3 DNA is TGTGCCAGCAGTGCCCGCCGGGGCAGGACAGTTAACTATGGCTACACCTTC.